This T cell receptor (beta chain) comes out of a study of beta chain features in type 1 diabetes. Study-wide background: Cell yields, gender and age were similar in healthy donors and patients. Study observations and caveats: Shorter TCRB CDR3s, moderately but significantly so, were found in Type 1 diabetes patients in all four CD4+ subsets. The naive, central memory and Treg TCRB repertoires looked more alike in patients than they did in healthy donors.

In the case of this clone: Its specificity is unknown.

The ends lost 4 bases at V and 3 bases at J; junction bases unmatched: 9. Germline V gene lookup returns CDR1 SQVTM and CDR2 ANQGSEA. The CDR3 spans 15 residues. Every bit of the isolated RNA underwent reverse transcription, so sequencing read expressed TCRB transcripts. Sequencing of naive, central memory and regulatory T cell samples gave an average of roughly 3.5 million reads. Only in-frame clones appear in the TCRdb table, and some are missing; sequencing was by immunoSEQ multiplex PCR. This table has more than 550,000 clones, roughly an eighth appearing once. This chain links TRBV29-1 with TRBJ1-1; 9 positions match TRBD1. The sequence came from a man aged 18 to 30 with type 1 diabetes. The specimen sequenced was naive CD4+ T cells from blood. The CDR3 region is CSVGGQGLGDTEAFF. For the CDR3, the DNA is TGCAGCGTTGGGGGACAGGGACTAGGCGACACTGAAGCTTTCTTT.